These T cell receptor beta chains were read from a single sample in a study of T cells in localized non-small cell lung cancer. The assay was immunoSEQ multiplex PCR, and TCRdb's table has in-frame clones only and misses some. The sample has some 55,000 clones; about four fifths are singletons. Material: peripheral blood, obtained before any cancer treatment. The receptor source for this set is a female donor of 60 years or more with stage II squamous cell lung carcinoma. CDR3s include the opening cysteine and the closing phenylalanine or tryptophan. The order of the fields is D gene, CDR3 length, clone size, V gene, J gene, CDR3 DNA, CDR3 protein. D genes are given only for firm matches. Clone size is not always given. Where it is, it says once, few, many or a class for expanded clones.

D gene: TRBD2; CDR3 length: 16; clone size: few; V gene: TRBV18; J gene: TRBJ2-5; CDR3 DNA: TGTGCCAGCTCACCAGTTCCGGGACTAGAGATAGAGACCCAGTACTTC; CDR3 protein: CASSPVPGLEIETQYF
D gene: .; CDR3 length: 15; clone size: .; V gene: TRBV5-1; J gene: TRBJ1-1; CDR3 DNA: TGCGCCAGCAGCTTTACGTGGGGAGGCGACACTGAAGCTTTCTTT; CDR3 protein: CASSFTWGGDTEAFF
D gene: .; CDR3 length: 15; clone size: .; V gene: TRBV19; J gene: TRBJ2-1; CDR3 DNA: TGTGCCAGTAGGCCATCCGGGGCGGCCTACAATGAGCAGTTCTTC; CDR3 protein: CASRPSGAAYNEQFF
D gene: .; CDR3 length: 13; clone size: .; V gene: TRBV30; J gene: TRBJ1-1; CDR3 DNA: TGTGCCTGGAGTGTAGCAACGAACACTGAAGCTTTCTTT; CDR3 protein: CAWSVATNTEAFF
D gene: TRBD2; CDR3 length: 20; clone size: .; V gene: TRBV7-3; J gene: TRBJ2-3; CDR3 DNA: TGTGCCAGCAGCTTACGGGAGCCCGGACTAGCGGGGGGCAACCGAGATACGCAGTATTTT; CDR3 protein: CASSLREPGLAGGNRDTQYF
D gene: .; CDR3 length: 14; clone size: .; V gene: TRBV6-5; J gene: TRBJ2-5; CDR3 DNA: TGTGCCAGCAGTTACTCGTTGAGCGGTGAGACCCAGTACTTC; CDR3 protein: CASSYSLSGETQYF
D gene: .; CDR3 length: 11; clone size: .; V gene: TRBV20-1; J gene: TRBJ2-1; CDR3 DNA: TGCAGTGCATTTCGAGACAATGAGCAGTTCTTC; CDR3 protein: CSAFRDNEQFF
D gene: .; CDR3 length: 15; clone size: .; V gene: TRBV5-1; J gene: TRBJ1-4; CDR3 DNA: TGCGCCAGCAGCTTGGGGGGGTCAACTAATGAAAAACTGTTTTTT; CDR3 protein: CASSLGGSTNEKLFF
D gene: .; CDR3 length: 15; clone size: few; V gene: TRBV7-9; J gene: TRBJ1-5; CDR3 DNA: TGTGCCAGCAGCGCACAGGGAGTCGGCAATCAGCCCCAGCATTTT; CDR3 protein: CASSAQGVGNQPQHF
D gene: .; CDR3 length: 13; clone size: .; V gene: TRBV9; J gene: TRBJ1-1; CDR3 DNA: TGTGCCAGCAGCGTAATAGGAAACACTGAAGCTTTCTTT; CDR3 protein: CASSVIGNTEAFF
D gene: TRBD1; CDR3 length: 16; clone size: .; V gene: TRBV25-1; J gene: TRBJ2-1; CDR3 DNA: TGTGCCAGCACTCTGGACAGGCAAAGCTCCTACAATGAGCAGTTCTTC; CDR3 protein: CASTLDRQSSYNEQFF
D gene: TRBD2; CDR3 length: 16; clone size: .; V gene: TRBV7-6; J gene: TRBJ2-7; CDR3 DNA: TGTGCCAGCAGCTTAGGGACTAGCGGGGGCCTTTACGAGCAGTACTTC; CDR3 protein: CASSLGTSGGLYEQYF
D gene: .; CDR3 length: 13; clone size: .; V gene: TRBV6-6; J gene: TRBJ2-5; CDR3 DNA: TGTGCCAGCAGTTACTCGGTAGGAAAGACCCAGTACTTC; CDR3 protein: CASSYSVGKTQYF
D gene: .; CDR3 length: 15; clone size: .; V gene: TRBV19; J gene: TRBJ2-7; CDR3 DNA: TGTGCCAGTAGTATTCGGAGGACAGACTCCTACGAGCAGTACTTC; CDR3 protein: CASSIRRTDSYEQYF
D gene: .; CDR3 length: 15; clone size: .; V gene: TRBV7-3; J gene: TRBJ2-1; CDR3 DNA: TGTGCCAGCAGCTTAAGGGGGCCCTCCTACAATGAGCAGTTCTTC; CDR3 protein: CASSLRGPSYNEQFF
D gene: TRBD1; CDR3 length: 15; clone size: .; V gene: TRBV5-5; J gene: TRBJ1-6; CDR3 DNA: TGTGCCAGCAGTATCCTGGGACAGGGGATTTCACCCCTCCACTTT; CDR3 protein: CASSILGQGISPLHF
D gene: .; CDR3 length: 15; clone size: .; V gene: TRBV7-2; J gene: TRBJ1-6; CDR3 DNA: TGTGCCAGCAGCTTACTCAGCTCCTATAATTCACCCCTCCACTTT; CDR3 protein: CASSLLSSYNSPLHF
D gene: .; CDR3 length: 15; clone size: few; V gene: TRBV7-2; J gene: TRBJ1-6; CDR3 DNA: TGTGCCAGCAGCTCATACAGGAGTGATAATTCACCCCTCCACTTT; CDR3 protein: CASSSYRSDNSPLHF
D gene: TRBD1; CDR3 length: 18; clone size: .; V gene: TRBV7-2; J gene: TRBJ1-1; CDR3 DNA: TGTGCCAGCAGCTTAGGACTATATCACAGGGGGCAATACACTGAAGCTTTCTTT; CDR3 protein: CASSLGLYHRGQYTEAFF
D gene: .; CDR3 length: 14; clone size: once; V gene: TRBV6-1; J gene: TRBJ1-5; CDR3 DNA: TGTGCCAGCAGTGTGGTGAGTTTTAATCAGCCCCAGCATTTT; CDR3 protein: CASSVVSFNQPQHF
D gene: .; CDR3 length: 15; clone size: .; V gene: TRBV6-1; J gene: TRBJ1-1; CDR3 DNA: TGTGCCAGCAGTGACCCGTGGGGCGGGGACACTGAAGCTTTCTTT; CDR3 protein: CASSDPWGGDTEAFF
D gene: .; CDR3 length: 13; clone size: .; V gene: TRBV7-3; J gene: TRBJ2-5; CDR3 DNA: TGTGCCAGCAGCCGGGACACCCAAGAGACCCAGTACTTC; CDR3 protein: CASSRDTQETQYF
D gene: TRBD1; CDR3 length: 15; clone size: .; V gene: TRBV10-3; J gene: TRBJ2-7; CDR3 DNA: TGTGCCATCAGTTGGGACAGGGATTTTTCCTACGAGCAGTACTTC; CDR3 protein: CAISWDRDFSYEQYF
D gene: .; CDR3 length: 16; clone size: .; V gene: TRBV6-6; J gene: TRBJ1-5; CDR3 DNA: TGTGCCAGCAAACAGTACGGGACACGTAGCAATCAGCCCCAGCATTTT; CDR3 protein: CASKQYGTRSNQPQHF
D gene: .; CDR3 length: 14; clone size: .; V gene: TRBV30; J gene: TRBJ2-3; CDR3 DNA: TGTGCCTGGAGTTCGGGGGAGAACACAGATACGCAGTATTTT; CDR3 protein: CAWSSGENTDTQYF
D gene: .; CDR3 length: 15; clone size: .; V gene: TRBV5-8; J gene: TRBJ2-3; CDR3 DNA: TGTGCCAGCAGCCAAGGGAAGGCGCCCGCAGATACGCAGTATTTT; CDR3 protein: CASSQGKAPADTQYF
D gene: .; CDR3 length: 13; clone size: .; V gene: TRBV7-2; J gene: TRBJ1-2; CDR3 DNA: TGTGCCAGCAGCCCCGGGGTTCTCTATGGCTACACCTTC; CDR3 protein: CASSPGVLYGYTF
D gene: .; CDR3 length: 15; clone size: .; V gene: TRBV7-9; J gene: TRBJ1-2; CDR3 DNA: TGTGCCAGCAGCCCAGTCGGAGGGGCACGTGGTGGCTACACCTTC; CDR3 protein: CASSPVGGARGGYTF
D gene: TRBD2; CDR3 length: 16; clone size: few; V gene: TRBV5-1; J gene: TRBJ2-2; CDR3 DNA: TGCGCCAGCAGCACTAGCGGGGGGTCGGTCACCGGGGAGCTGTTTTTT; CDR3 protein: CASSTSGGSVTGELFF
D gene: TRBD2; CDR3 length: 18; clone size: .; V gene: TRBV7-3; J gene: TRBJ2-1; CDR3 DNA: TGTGCCAGCAGTTCTGGTACGGGGGGGCAAAGCTCCTACAATGAGCAGTTCTTC; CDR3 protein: CASSSGTGGQSSYNEQFF
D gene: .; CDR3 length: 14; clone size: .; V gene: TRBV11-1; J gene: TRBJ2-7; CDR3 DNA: TGTGCCAGCAGCTTAGGTGGGGACTTCTACGAGCAGTACTTC; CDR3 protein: CASSLGGDFYEQYF
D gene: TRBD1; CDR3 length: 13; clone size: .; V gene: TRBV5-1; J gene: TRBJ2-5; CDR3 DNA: TGCGCCAGCAGTCGGGACAGCCAAGAGACCCAGTACTTC; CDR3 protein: CASSRDSQETQYF
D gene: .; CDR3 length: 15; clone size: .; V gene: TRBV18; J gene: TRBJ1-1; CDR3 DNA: TGTGCCAGCTCACCGTCCTCGTGGCGGGAGGATGAAGCTTTCTTT; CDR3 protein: CASSPSSWREDEAFF
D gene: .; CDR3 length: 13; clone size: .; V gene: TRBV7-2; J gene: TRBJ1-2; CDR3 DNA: TGTGCCAGCAGCTTAGAGGCAGGGAATGGCTACACCTTC; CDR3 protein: CASSLEAGNGYTF
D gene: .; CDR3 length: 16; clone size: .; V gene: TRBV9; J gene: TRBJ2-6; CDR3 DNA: TGTGCCAGCAGCGTACTGGGGGGCGCTGGGGCCAACGTCCTGACTTTC; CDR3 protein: CASSVLGGAGANVLTF
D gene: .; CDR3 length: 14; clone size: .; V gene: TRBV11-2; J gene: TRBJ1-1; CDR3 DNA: TGTGCCAGCAGCGCACAGACCTTAAACACTGAAGCTTTCTTT; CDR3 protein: CASSAQTLNTEAFF
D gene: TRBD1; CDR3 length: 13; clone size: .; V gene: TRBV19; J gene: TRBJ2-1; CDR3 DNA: TGTGCCAGCAGTCGACAGGGTTACAATGAGCAGTTCTTC; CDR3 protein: CASSRQGYNEQFF
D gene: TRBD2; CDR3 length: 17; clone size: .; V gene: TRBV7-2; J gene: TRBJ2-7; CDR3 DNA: TGTGCCAGCAGACCGGGACTAGCGGGAGGGAGCTCCTACGAGCAGTACTTC; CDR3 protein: CASRPGLAGGSSYEQYF
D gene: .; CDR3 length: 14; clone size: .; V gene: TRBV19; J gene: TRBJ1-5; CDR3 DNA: TGTGCCACCAACGGGGGCCCTACGAATCAGCCCCAGCATTTT; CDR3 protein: CATNGGPTNQPQHF
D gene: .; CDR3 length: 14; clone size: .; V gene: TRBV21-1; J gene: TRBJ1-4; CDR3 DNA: TGTGCCAGCAATTCACCCAGGGTCGGTGAAAAACTGTTTTTT; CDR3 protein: CASNSPRVGEKLFF
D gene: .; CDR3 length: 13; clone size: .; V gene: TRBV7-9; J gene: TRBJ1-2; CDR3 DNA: TGTGCCAGCAGCCACCTACAGGGCAGGGGCTACACCTTC; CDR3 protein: CASSHLQGRGYTF
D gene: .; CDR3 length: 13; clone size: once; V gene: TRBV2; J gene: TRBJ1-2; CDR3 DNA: TGTGCCAGCACCCCTCTGGGGGTCTATGGCTACACCTTC; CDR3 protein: CASTPLGVYGYTF
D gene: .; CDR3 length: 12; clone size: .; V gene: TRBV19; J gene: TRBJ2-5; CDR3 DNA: TGTGCCAGTAGTTTAAGTAAAGAGACCCAGTACTTC; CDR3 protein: CASSLSKETQYF
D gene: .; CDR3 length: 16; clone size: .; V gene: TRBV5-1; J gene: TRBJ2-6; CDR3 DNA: TGCGCCAGCAGCTTCACTACAGGGACGGGGGCCAACGTCCTGACTTTC; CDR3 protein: CASSFTTGTGANVLTF
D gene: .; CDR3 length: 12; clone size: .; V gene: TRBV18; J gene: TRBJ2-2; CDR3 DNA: TGTGCCAGCTCACCGAACACCGGGGAGCTGTTTTTT; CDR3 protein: CASSPNTGELFF
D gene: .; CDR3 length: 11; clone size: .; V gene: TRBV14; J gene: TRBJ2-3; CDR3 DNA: TGTGCCAGCAGCCTAACTAATACGCAGTATTTT; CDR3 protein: CASSLTNTQYF
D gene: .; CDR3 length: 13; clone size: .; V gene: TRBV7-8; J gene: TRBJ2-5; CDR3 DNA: TGTGCCAGCAGCGATTCCAGGGGAGAGACCCAGTACTTC; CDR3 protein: CASSDSRGETQYF
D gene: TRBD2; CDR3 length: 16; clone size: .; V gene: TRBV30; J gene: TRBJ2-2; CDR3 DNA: TGTGCCTGGAAACCCCCACTAGCGGTAAAAACCGGGGAGCTGTTTTTT; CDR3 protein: CAWKPPLAVKTGELFF
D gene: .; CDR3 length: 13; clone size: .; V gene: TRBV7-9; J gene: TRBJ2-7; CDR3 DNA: TGTGCCAGCAGCTTGGCCGGGTCCTACGAGCAGTACTTC; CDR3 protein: CASSLAGSYEQYF
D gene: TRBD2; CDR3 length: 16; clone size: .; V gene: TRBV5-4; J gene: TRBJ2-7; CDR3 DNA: TGTGCCAGCAGCTCAAAGACTAGCGGGGGTGCCTACGAGCAGTACTTC; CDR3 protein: CASSSKTSGGAYEQYF
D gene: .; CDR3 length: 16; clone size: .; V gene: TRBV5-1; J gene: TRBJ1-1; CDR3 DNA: TGCGCCAGCAGCTTGGAAAGCGAGTGGGCGAACACTGAAGCTTTCTTT; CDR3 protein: CASSLESEWANTEAFF
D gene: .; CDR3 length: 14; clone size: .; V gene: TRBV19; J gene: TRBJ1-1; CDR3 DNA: TGTGCCAGTAGTATGACAGAACAGTACACTGAAGCTTTCTTT; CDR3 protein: CASSMTEQYTEAFF
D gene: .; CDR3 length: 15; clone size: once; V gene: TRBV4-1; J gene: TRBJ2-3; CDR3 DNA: TGCGCCAGCAGCCAAGACGGCTCTAGCACAGATACGCAGTATTTT; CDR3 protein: CASSQDGSSTDTQYF
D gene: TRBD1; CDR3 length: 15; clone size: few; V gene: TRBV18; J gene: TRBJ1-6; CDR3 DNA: TGTGCCAGCTCACCACCGGACAGGATCAATTCACCCCTCCACTTT; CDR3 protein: CASSPPDRINSPLHF
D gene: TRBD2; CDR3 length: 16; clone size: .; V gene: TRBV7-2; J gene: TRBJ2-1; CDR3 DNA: TGTGCCAGCAGCACGGGGCGGGGGGGCCGGAGCAATGAGCAGTTCTTC; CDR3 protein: CASSTGRGGRSNEQFF
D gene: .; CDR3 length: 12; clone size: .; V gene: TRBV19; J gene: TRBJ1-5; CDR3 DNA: TGTGCCAGTAATTTGGGCAATCAGCCCCAGCATTTT; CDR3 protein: CASNLGNQPQHF
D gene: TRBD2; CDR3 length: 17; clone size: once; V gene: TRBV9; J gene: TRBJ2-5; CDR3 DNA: TGTGCCAGCAGCGTAGACGGTGGCGGGGGTTTAGAAGAGACCCAGTACTTC; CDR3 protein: CASSVDGGGGLEETQYF